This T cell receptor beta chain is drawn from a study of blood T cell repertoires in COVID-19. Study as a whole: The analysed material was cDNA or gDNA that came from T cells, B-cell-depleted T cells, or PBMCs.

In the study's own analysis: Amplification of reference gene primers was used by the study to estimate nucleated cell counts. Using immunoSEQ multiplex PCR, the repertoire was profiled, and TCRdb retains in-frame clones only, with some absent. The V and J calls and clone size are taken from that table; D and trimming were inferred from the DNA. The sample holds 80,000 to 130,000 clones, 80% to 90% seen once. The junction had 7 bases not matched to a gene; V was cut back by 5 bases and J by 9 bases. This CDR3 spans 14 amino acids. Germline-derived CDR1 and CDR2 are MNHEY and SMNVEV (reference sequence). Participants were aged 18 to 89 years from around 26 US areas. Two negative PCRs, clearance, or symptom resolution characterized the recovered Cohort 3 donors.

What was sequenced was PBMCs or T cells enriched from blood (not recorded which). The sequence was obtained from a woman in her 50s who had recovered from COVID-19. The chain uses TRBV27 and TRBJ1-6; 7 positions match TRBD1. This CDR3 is CASSPNYRGSPLHF. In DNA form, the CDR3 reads TGTGCCAGCAGTCCGAATTACAGGGGTTCACCCCTCCACTTT.